This T cell receptor beta chain was captured in a study of cytomegalovirus exposure and HLA in healthy donors. Study-wide results and limits: In a later analysis, V- and J-gene trimming of beta chains associated with a DCLRE1C missense variant, replicated independently.

Of note for this clone: What it binds is unknown.

Looked up from germline, CDR1 is LNHDA and CDR2 is SQIVND (reference sequence). Between the trimmed V and J ends, which lost 3 bases and 8 bases, there was a span of 13 bases. CDR3 length: 14 amino acids. Use of 60 Vbeta and 13 Jbeta primers characterized the PCR. TCRdb's table, derived via immunoSEQ multiplex PCR, lists solely in-frame clones and lacks some. This table has 100,000 to 150,000 clones, about 83% appearing once. The J gene is TRBJ1-4, the V gene TRBV19, with a weak D call TRBD1 (6 bases). Input material: PBMCs. This sequence originates from a woman aged 35 to 49 in good health and CMV-seropositive. CDR3 residues: CASSMAQGREKLFF. The DNA for the CDR3 is TGTGCCAGTAGTATGGCGCAGGGGCGAGAAAAACTGTTTTTT.